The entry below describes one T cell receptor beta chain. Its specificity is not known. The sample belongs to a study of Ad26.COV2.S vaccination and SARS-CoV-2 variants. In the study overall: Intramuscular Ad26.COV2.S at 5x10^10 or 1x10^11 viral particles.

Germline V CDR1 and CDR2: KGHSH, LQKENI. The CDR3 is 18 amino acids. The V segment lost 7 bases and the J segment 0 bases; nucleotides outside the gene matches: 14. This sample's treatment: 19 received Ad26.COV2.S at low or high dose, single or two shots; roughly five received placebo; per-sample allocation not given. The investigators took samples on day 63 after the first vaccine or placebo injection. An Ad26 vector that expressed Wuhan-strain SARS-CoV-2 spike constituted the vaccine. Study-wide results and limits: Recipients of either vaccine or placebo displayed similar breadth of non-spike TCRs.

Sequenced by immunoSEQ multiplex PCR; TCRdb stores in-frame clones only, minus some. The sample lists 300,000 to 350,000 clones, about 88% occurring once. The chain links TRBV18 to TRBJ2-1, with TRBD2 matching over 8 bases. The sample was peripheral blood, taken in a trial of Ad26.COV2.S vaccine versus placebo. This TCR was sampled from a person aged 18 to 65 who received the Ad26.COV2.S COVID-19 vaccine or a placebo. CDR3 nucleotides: TGTGCCAGCTTAAAGGCGGGAGGCGGGAACTACTCCTACAATGAGCAGTTCTTC. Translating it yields CASLKAGGGNYSYNEQFF.